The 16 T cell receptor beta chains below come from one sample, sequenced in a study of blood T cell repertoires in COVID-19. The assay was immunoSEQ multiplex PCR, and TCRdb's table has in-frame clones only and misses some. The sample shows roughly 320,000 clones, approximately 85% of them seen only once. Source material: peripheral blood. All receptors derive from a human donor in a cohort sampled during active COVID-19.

This CDR3 reads CASSLEGGNEKLFF. DNA of the CDR3: TGTGCCAGCAGCTTGGAGGGGGGGAACGAAAAACTGTTTTTT. V and J are TRBV5-8 and TRBJ1-4; D might be TRBD1 (6 bases). The germline V and J ends were trimmed by 0 bases and 8 bases, with 11 bases remaining between them. Germline assignment: CDR1 SGHTS and CDR2 YDEGEE. The CDR3 sequence is 14 residues long.

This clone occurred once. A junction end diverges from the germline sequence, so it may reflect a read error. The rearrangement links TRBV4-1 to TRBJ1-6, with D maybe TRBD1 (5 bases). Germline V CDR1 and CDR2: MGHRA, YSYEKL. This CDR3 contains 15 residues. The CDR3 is CANSRTGGNNSPLHF. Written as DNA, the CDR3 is TGCGCCAACAGCCGGACCGGGGGAAATAATTCACCCCTCCACTTT.

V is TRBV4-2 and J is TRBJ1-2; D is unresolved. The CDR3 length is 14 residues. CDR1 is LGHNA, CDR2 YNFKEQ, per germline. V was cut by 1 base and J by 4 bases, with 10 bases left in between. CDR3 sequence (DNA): TGTGCCAGCAGCCAAGGGGCAGAGTCCTATGGCTACACCTTC. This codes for CASSQGAESYGYTF.

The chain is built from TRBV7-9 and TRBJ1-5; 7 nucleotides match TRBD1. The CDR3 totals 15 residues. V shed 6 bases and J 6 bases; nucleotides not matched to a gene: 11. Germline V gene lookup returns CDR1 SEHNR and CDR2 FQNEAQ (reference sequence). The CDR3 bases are TGTGCCAGCAGTTCGGGACAGCTCCTAGGTCAGCCCCAGCATTTT. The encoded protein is CASSSGQLLGQPQHF.

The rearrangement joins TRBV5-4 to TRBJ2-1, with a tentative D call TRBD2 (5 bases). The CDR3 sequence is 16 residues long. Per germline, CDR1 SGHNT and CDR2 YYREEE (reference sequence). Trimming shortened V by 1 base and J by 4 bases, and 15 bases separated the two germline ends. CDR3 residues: CASSLWTGRSYNEQFF. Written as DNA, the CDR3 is TGTGCCAGCAGCTTGTGGACTGGGCGCTCTTACAATGAGCAGTTCTTC. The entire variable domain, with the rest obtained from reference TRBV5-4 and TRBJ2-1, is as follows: ETGVTQSPTHLIKTRGQQVTLRCSSQSGHNTVSWYQQALGQGPQFIFQYYREEENGRGNFPPRFSGLQFPNYSSELNVNALELDDSALYLCASSLWTGRSYNEQFFGPGTRLTVL.

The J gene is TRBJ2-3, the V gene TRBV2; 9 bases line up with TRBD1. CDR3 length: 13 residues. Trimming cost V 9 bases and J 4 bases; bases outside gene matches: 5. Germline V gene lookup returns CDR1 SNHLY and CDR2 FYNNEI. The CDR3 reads CARGTGKPDTQYF. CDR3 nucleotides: TGTGCCAGGGGGACAGGGAAACCAGATACGCAGTATTTT.

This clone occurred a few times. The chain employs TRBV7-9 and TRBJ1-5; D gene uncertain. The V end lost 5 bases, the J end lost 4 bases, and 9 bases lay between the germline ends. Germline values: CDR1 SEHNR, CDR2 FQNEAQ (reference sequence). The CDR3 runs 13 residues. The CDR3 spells CASSPITNQPQHF. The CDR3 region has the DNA TGTGCCAGCAGCCCCATTACTAATCAGCCCCAGCATTTT.

CDR3 nucleotide sequence: TGTGCCAGTAGTATGGAAGAGGGCGGGACTAGCGGGGGGGATACGCAGTATTTT. This sequence encodes CASSMEEGGTSGGDTQYF. The chain is built from TRBV19 and TRBJ2-3; TRBD2 matches at 15 bases. From germline, CDR1 is LNHDA and CDR2 SQIVND (reference sequence). This CDR3 comprises 18 residues. V lost 3 bases to trimming and J lost 6 bases; unmatched junction nucleotides: 10.

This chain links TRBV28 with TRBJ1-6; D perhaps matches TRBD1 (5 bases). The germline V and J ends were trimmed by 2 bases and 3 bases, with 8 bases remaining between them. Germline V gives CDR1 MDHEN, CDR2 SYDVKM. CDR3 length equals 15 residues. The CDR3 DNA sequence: TGTGCCAGCAGTTTAAGGACAAGCTATAATTCACCCCTCCACTTT. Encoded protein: CASSLRTSYNSPLHF.

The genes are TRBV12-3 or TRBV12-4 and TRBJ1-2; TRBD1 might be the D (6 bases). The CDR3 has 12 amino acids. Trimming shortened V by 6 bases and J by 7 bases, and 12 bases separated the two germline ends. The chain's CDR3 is CASSHRDLGYTF. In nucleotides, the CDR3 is TGTGCCAGCAGCCACAGGGATCTTGGCTACACCTTC.

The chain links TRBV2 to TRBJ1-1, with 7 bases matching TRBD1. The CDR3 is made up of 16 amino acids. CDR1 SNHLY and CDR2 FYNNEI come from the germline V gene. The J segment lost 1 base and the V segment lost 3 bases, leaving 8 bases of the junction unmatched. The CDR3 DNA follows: TGTGCCAGCAGTGACAGAGACAGGGAACCGAACACTGAAGCTTTCTTT. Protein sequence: CASSDRDREPNTEAFF.

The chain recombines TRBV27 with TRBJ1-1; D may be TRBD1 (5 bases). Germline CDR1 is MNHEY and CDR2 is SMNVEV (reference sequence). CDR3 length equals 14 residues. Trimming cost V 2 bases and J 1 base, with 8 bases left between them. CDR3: CASSLQGENTEAFF. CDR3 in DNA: TGTGCCAGCAGTTTACAGGGTGAGAACACTGAAGCTTTCTTT.

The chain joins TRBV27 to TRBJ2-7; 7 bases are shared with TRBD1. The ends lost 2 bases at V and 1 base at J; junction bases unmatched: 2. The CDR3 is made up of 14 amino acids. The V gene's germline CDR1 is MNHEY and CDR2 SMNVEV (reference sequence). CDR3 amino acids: CASSLTGVSYEQYF. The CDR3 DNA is TGTGCCAGCAGTTTAACAGGGGTGTCCTACGAGCAGTACTTC.

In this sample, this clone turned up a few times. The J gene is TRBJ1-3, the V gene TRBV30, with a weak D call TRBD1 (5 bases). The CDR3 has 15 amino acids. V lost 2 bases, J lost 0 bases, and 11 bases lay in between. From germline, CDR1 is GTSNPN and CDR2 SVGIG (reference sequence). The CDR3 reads CAWSWGQPSGNTIYF. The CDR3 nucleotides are TGTGCCTGGAGTTGGGGCCAGCCCTCTGGAAACACCATATATTTT. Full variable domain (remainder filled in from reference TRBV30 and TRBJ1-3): SQTIHQWPATLVQPVGSPLSLECTVEGTSNPNLYWYRQAAGRGLQLLFYSVGIGQISSEVPQNLSASRPQDRQFILSSKKLLLSDSGFYLCAWSWGQPSGNTIYFGEGSWLTVV.

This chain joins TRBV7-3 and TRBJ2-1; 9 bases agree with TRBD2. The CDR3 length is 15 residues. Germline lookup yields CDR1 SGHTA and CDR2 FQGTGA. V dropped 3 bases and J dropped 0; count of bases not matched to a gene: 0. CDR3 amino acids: CASSFSGGSYNEQFF. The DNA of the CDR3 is TGTGCCAGCAGCTTTAGCGGGGGCTCCTACAATGAGCAGTTCTTC.

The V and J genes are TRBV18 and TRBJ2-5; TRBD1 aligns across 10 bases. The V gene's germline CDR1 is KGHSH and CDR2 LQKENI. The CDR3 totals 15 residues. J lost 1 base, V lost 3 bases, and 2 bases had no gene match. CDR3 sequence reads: CASSPRQGAQETQYF. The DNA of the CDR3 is TGTGCCAGCTCACCTAGACAGGGGGCCCAAGAGACCCAGTACTTC.